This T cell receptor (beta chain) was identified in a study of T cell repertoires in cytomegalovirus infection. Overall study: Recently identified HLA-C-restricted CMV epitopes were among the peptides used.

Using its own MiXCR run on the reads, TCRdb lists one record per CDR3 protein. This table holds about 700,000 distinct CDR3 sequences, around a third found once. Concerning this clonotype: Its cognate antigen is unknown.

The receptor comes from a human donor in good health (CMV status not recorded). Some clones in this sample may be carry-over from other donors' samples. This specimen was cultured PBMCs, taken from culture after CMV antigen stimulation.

In DNA, the CDR3 is TGTGCCAGCACCACTAGCGGGGGGTACTACGAGCAGTACTTC. This sequence encodes CASTTSGGYYEQYF. This chain joins TRBV12-3 or TRBV12-4 and TRBJ2-7; the match to TRBD2 covers 12 bases. This CDR3 contains 14 residues. The V segment lost 7 bases and the J segment 3 bases; nucleotides outside the gene matches: 4.